The 22 T cell receptor beta chains below come from one sample, sequenced in a study of cytomegalovirus exposure and HLA in healthy donors. The PCR used 60 Vbeta and 13 Jbeta primers. Sequencing used immunoSEQ multiplex PCR; TCRdb keeps in-frame clones, though not all of them. The table includes more than 100,000 clones, 63% detected once. Sequenced input: PBMCs. The source is a middle-aged man in good health and CMV-seropositive.

This clone came up a few times. The CDR3 protein is CASSYFSGGPYEQYF. CDR3 nucleotide sequence: TGTGCCAGCAGTTACTTTTCCGGGGGGCCCTACGAGCAGTACTTC. The rearrangement links TRBV6-5 to TRBJ2-7; a weak D match, TRBD2 (7 bases). CDR1 is MNHEY and CDR2 is SVGAGI in the germline V gene. V lost 1 base and J lost 2, with 12 bases in between. The CDR3 contains 15 residues.

The rearrangement links TRBV5-1 to TRBJ2-7; D uncertain. Germline assignment: CDR1 SGHRS and CDR2 YFSETQ. V was trimmed by 0 bases and J by 0 bases, leaving 10 bases between them. This CDR3 is built from 15 residues. The CDR3 DNA sequence: TGCGCCAGCAGCTTGGTTGCGGCTGGCTCCTACGAGCAGTACTTC. Translating it yields CASSLVAAGSYEQYF. Looking up the rest from reference TRBV5-1 and TRBJ2-7 gives the full variable domain: KAGVTQTPRYLIKTRGQQVTLSCSPISGHRSVSWYQQTPGQGLQFLFEYFSETQRNKGNFPGRFSGRQFSNSRSEMNVSTLELGDSALYLCASSLVAAGSYEQYFGPGTRLTVT.

Comments on this clone: This sample also contains other DNA sequences that code for the same CDR3. This chain connects TRBV15 to TRBJ2-7, with D tentatively TRBD2 (7 bases). The CDR3 contains 14 residues. The V end was cut by 3 bases, the J end by 1 base, with 10 bases between. CDR1 and CDR2 (germline): LNHNV, YYDKDF (reference sequence). CDR3 in amino acids: CATSREGGSYEQYF. In DNA form, the CDR3 reads TGTGCCACCAGCAGGGAGGGGGGGTCCTACGAGCAGTACTTC.

In nucleotides, the CDR3 is TGTGCCAGCAGCCGTCCCGGGACAGGGCACTATACAGATGGCTACACCTTC. Translation gives CASSRPGTGHYTDGYTF. V usage is TRBV11-2 and J usage is TRBJ1-2; 9 nucleotides align to TRBD1. Germline V gives CDR1 SGHAT, CDR2 FQNNGV. Losses at the gene ends were 5 bases for V and 6 bases for J; bases not matched to a gene: 16. The CDR3 covers 17 residues.

This sequence joins TRBV10-3 and TRBJ2-7; 12 bases agree with TRBD1. CDR3 length equals 15 residues. V shed 5 bases, J shed 2 bases, and the junction held 4 bases outside the gene matches. Germline V gives CDR1 ENHRY, CDR2 SYGVKD. The CDR3 region is CAISPGQGATYEQYF. The CDR3 region has the DNA TGTGCCATCAGTCCGGGACAGGGGGCTACCTACGAGCAGTACTTC.

V and J are TRBV5-8 and TRBJ2-2; D might be TRBD2 (5 bases). V lost 4 bases to trimming and J lost 3 bases, with 16 bases between them. CDR3 length: 16 amino acids. Germline V gene data show CDR1 as SGHTS and CDR2 as YDEGEE. CDR3 nucleotides: TGTGCCAGCAGCCCGGAGAAAAGCGGATACACCGGGGAGCTGTTTTTT. Protein product: CASSPEKSGYTGELFF.

The genes are TRBV4-3 and TRBJ1-1; 7 nucleotides align to TRBD1. CDR1 is LGHNA and CDR2 is YSLEER in the germline V gene. The CDR3 totals 14 residues. V shed 0 bases and J 11 bases; nucleotides not matched to a gene: 9. The CDR3 loop is CASSQDAAGGWAFF. The CDR3 nucleotides are TGCGCCAGCAGCCAAGACGCTGCAGGGGGTTGGGCTTTCTTT.

This clone was picked up a small number of times. The rearrangement links TRBV9 to TRBJ1-1, with 11 positions matching TRBD1. J gave up 3 bases and V 5 bases, and 0 bases lay outside the gene matches. The CDR3 has 13 residues. The germline V gene encodes CDR1 SGDLS and CDR2 YYNGEE. In nucleotides, the CDR3 is TGTGCCAGCAGGGGACAGGGGGACACTGAAGCTTTCTTT. It codes for CASRGQGDTEAFF. The full variable domain, rest sourced from reference TRBV9 and TRBJ1-1, is DSGVTQTPKHLITATGQRVTLRCSPRSGDLSVYWYQQSLDQGLQFLIQYYNGEERAKGNILERFSAQQFPDLHSELNLSSLELGDSALYFCASRGQGDTEAFFGQGTRLTVV.

The J gene is TRBJ1-1, the V gene TRBV11-2; D not resolved. V was pared by 5 bases and J by 1 base, with 8 bases between. Looked up from germline, CDR1 is SGHAT and CDR2 is FQNNGV. The CDR3 is made up of 13 amino acids. The CDR3 loop is CASSPDTNTEAFF. The CDR3 DNA sequence: TGTGCCAGCAGCCCCGACACGAACACTGAAGCTTTCTTT.

This clone was seen a handful of times. This chain uses TRBV10-3 with TRBJ2-1; 13 positions match TRBD2. Trimming removed 0 bases from V and 4 bases from J; junction bases left unmatched: 3. CDR3 length equals 17 residues. CDR1 is ENHRY and CDR2 is SYGVKD in the germline V gene. This CDR3 is CAISESTSGGLYNEQFF. CDR3 bases: TGTGCCATCAGTGAGTCGACTAGCGGGGGGCTTTACAATGAGCAGTTCTTC.

The chain has TRBV5-1 and TRBJ2-3, with TRBD1 as a possible D gene (5 bases). The CDR3 is 14 residues long. Trimming removed 4 bases from V and 3 bases from J, with 12 bases in between. Germline CDR1 SGHRS, CDR2 YFSETQ. The CDR3 DNA follows: TGCGCCAGCAGCGAAGGGGTTTCGACAGATACGCAGTATTTT. Its protein is CASSEGVSTDTQYF.

The chain has TRBV29-1 and TRBJ1-2, with 8 bases identical to TRBD1. Germline CDR1 SQVTM, CDR2 ANQGSEA. The CDR3 contains 12 residues. The junction had 6 bases not matched to a gene; V was cut back by 8 bases and J by 4 bases. The CDR3 loop reads CSTSDRGYGYTF. CDR3 in DNA: TGCAGCACCAGCGACAGGGGCTATGGCTACACCTTC.

The chain recombines TRBV19 with TRBJ1-1; 8 nucleotides align to TRBD1. CDR3 length: 13 amino acids. J lost 5 bases, V lost 7 bases, and 6 bases had no gene match. CDR1 and CDR2 from the germline V gene are LNHDA and SQIVND (reference sequence). The CDR3 nucleotides read TGTGCCAGTAATACAGGGGGTCGGACTGAAGCTTTCTTT. Its translation is CASNTGGRTEAFF.

V and J are TRBV6-5 and TRBJ1-4; no clear D. The V gene's germline CDR1 is MNHEY and CDR2 SVGAGI. V lost 5 bases, J lost 4 bases, and 5 bases lay in between. CDR3 size: 12 residues. CDR3 sequence (DNA): TGTGCCAGCAGTCCCAATAATGAAAAACTGTTTTTT. Translated, it gives CASSPNNEKLFF.

This clone was counted only a few times. This chain links TRBV7-3 with TRBJ2-7, with TRBD1 matching 7 bases. Losses at the gene ends were 5 bases for V and 0 bases for J; bases not matched to a gene: 4. The germline CDR1 and CDR2 sequences are SGHTA and FQGTGA. This CDR3 has 14 amino acids. CDR3 in DNA: TGTGCCAGCAGCCGGGACAGAAGCTCCTACGAGCAGTACTTC. It encodes CASSRDRSSYEQYF.

The V call is TRBV7-3, the J call TRBJ2-2; maybe TRBD2 (6 bases). CDR1 is SGHTA, CDR2 FQGTGA, per germline. The CDR3 contains 15 residues. V lost 4 bases and J lost 0, with 9 bases in between. CDR3 in amino acids: CASSYSGANTGELFF. CDR3 bases: TGTGCCAGCAGCTATAGCGGAGCGAACACCGGGGAGCTGTTTTTT. Filled out from reference TRBV7-3 and TRBJ2-2, the complete variable domain reads GAGVSQTPSNKVTEKGKYVELRCDPISGHTALYWYRQSLGQGPEFLIYFQGTGAADDSGLPNDRFFAVRPEGSVSTLKIQRTERGDSAVYLCASSYSGANTGELFFGEGSRLTVL.

CDR3: CATSDRGRYGYTF. The CDR3 nucleotides are TGTGCCACGTCGGACAGGGGACGCTATGGCTACACCTTC. The gene calls are TRBV27 and TRBJ1-2; 9 bases are shared with TRBD1. Germline V gene data show CDR1 as MNHEY and CDR2 as SMNVEV (reference sequence). V dropped 10 bases and J dropped 4; count of bases not matched to a gene: 7. The CDR3 is 13 residues long.

This chain uses TRBV10-3 with TRBJ2-6; D is undetermined. The V end was cut by 5 bases, the J end by 0 bases, with 8 bases between. Germline CDR1 and CDR2: ENHRY and SYGVKD. CDR3 length equals 15 residues. The CDR3 reads CAISNTASGANVLTF. CDR3 DNA sequence: TGTGCCATCAGTAACACAGCCTCTGGGGCCAACGTCCTGACTTTC.

V and J are TRBV14 and TRBJ2-3; 14 bases match TRBD2. This CDR3 comprises 15 residues. V dropped 4 bases and J dropped 7; count of bases not matched to a gene: 4. The germline CDR1 and CDR2 sequences are SGHDN and FVKESK. CDR3 region: CASSRGLAGGNTQYF. The CDR3 DNA follows: TGTGCCAGCAGCCGAGGACTAGCGGGAGGTAATACGCAGTATTTT.

The chain recombines TRBV28 with TRBJ1-5; 7 positions agree with TRBD1. V lost 10 bases to trimming and J lost 4 bases; unmatched junction nucleotides: 7. The CDR3 spans 13 residues. Germline CDR1 reads MDHEN; CDR2 reads SYDVKM. This chain's CDR3 is CAISRDSNQPQHF. In DNA form, the CDR3 reads TGTGCCATCTCCAGGGACAGTAATCAGCCCCAGCATTTT.

This clone was observed a single time. This chain uses TRBV27 with TRBJ2-7; 9 nucleotides line up with TRBD1. V dropped 6 bases and J dropped 4; count of bases not matched to a gene: 7. Germline CDR1 MNHEY, CDR2 SMNVEV (reference sequence). This CDR3 has 14 residues. The CDR3 loop is CASSHRGRGYEQYF. CDR3 DNA: TGTGCCAGCAGCCACAGGGGGCGCGGGTACGAGCAGTACTTC.

The chain is built from TRBV4-2 and TRBJ1-2; 9 bases agree with TRBD1. The CDR3 has 15 amino acids. With 1 base clipped from V and 3 bases from J, the junction kept 3 bases outside the gene matches. The germline V gene encodes CDR1 LGHNA and CDR2 YNFKEQ. The CDR3 loop reads CASSQGRTGDYGYTF. As DNA, the CDR3 is TGTGCCAGCAGCCAAGGTCGGACAGGGGACTATGGCTACACCTTC.